This T cell receptor beta chain was sequenced in a study of blood T cells in healthy people across ages. Details on this clonotype: The antigen remains undetermined.

Regarding the study as a whole: Fewer expanded clones and more diversity marked long-lived versus aged donors.

This CDR3 spans 15 amino acids. The germline V and J ends were trimmed by 0 bases and 4 bases, with 11 bases remaining between them. In germline, CDR1 is LGHNA, CDR2 YSLEER. Primers used in a second PCR of about 7 to 12 cycles were a sample-barcoded 5' primer and a J-beta primer mix. Each of the samples gave a minimum of 2.5 million paired-end reads that contained CDR3. MiXCR, run by TCRdb on the 5' RACE reads, gives a single entry per CDR3 protein. Here the sample spans 1,800,000 or so distinct CDR3 sequences, 39% being singletons. This sequence joins TRBV4-3 and TRBJ2-3, with TRBD1 as a possible D gene (6 bases). This receptor was obtained from a human donor in good health. Sequenced input: blood. The CDR3 reads CASSQEVQGPDTQYF. Written as DNA, the CDR3 is TGCGCCAGCAGCCAAGAGGTACAGGGTCCAGATACGCAGTATTTT.